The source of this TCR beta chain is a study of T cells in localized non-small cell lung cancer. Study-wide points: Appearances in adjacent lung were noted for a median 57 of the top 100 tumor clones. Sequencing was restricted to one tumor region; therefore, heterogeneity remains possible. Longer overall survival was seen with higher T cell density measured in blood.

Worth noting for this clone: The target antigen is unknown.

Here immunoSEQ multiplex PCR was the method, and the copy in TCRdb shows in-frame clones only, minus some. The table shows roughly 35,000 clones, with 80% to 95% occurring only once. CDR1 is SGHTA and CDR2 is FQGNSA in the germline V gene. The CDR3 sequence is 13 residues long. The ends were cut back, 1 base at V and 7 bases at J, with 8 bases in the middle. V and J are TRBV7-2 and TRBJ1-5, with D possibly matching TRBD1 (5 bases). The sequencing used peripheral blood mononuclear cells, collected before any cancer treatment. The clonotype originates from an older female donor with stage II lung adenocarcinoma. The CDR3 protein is CASSLEGKQPQHF. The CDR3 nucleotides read TGTGCCAGCAGCTTAGAGGGGAAACAGCCCCAGCATTTT.